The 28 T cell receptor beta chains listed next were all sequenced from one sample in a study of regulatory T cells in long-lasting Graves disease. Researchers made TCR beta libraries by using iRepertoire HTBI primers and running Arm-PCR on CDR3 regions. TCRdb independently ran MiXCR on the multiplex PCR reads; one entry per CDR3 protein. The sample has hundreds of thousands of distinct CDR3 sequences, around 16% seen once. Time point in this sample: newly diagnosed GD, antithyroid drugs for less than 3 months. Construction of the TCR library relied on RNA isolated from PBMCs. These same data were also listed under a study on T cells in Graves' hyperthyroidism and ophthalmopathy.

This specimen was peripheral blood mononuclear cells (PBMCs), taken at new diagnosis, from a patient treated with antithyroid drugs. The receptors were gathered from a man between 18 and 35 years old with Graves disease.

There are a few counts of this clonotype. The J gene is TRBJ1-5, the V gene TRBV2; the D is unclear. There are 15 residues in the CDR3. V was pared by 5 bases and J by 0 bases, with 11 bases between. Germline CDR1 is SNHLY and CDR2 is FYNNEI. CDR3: CASSRSPDSNQPQHF. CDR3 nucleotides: TGTGCCAGCAGTAGGTCCCCTGATAGCAATCAGCCCCAGCATTTT.

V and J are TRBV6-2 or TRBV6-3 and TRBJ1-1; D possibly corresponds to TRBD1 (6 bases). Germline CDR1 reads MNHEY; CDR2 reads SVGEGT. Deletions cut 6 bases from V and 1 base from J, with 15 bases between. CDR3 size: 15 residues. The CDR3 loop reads CASSRGQIGNTEAFF. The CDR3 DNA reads TGTGCCAGCAGCCGTGGACAGATCGGGAACACTGAAGCTTTCTTT.

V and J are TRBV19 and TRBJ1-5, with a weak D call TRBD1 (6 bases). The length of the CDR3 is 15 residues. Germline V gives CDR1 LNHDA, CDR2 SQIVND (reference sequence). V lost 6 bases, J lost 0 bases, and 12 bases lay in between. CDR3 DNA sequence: TGTGCCAGTAGCAAGCGACAGGATAGCAATCAGCCCCAGCATTTT. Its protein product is CASSKRQDSNQPQHF.

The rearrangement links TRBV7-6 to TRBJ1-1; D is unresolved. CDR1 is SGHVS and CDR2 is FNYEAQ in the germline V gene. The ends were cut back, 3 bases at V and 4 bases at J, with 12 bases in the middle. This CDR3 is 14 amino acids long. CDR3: CASSFSIGGTEAFF. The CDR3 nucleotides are TGTGCCAGCAGCTTTAGTATCGGTGGCACTGAAGCTTTCTTT. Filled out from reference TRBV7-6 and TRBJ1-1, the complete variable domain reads GAGVSQSPRYKVTKRGQDVALRCDPISGHVSLYWYRQALGQGPEFLTYFNYEAQQDKSGLPNDRFSAERPEGSISTLTIQRTEQRDSAMYRCASSFSIGGTEAFFGQGTRLTVV.

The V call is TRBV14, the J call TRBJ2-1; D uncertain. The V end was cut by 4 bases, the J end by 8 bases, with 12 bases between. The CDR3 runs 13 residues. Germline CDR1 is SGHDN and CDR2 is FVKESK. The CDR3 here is CASSRGPRDEQFF. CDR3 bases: TGTGCCAGCAGCCGGGGTCCTAGGGATGAGCAGTTCTTC.

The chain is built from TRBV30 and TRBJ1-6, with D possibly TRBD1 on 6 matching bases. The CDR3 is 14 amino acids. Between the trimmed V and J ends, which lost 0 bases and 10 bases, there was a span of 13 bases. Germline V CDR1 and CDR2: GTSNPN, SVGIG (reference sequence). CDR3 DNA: TGTGCCTGGAGTGTGGAATCCGGGGGCTCACCCCTCCACTTT. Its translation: CAWSVESGGSPLHF.

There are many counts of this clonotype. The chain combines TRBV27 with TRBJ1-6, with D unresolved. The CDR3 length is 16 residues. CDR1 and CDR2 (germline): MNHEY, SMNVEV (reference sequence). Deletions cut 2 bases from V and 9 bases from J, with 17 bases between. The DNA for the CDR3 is TGTGCCAGCAGTTTAGTGCAGGATATTGGTGGTTCACCCCTCCACTTT. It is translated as CASSLVQDIGGSPLHF.

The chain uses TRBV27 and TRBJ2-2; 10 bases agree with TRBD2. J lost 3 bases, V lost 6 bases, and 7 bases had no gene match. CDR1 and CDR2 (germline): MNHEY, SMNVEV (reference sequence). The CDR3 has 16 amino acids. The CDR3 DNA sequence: TGTGCCAGCAGCCAAAGCGGGAGGGCATACACCGGGGAGCTGTTTTTT. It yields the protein CASSQSGRAYTGELFF.

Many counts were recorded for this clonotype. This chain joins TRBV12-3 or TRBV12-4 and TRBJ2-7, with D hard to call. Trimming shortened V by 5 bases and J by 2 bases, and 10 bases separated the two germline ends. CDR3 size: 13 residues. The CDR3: CASSLNGPYEQYF. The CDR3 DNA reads TGTGCCAGCAGTCTCAACGGGCCCTACGAGCAGTACTTC.

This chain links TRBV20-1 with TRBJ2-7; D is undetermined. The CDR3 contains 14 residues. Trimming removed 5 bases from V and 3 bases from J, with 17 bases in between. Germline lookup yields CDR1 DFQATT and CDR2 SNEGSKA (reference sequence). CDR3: CSARAAAKVYEQYF. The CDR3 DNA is TGCAGTGCTCGGGCCGCAGCGAAGGTCTACGAGCAGTACTTC.

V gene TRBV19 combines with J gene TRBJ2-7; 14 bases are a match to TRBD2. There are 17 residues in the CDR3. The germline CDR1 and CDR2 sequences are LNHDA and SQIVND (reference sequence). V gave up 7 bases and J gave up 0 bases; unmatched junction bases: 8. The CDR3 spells CASIQGTSGSLSYEQYF. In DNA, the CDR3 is TGTGCCAGTATTCAAGGGACTAGCGGGAGCCTCTCCTACGAGCAGTACTTC.

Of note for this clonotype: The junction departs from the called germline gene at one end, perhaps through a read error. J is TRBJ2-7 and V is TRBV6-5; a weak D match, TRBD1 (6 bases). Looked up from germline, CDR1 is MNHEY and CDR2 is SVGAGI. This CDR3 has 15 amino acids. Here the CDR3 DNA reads TGTGCCAGCAGTTACTGGGGGCGTAGCTCCTACGAGCATTACTTC. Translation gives CASSYWGRSSYEHYF.

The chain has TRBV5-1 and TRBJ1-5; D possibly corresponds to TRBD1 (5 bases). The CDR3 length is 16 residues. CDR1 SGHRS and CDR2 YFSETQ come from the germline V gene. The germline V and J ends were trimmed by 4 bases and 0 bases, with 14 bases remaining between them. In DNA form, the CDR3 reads TGCGCCAGCAGCACTGGGACGGATTATAGCAATCAGCCCCAGCATTTT. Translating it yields CASSTGTDYSNQPQHF.

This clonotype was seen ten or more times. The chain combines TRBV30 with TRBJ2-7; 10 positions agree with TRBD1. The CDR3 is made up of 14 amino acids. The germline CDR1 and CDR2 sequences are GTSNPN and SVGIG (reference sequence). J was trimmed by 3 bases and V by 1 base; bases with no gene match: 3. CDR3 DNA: TGTGCCTGGAGTGCGGACAGGGGGTACTACGAGCAGTACTTC. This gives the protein CAWSADRGYYEQYF. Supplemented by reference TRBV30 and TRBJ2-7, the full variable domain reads SQTIHQWPATLVQPVGSPLSLECTVEGTSNPNLYWYRQAAGRGLQLLFYSVGIGQISSEVPQNLSASRPQDRQFILSSKKLLLSDSGFYLCAWSADRGYYEQYFGPGTRLTVT.

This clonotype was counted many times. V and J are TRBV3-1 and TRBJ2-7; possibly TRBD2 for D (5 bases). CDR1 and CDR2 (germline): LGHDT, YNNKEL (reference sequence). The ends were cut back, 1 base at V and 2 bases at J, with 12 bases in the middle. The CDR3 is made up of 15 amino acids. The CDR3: CASSQGRLAAYEQYF. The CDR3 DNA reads TGTGCCAGCAGCCAAGGGAGGCTAGCAGCCTACGAGCAGTACTTC.

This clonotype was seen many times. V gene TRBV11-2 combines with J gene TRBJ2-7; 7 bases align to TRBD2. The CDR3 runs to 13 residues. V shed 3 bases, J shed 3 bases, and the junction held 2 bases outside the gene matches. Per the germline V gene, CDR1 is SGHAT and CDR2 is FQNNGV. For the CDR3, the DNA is TGTGCCAGCAGCTTGGGGGGGGGCTACGAGCAGTACTTC. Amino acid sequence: CASSLGGGYEQYF.

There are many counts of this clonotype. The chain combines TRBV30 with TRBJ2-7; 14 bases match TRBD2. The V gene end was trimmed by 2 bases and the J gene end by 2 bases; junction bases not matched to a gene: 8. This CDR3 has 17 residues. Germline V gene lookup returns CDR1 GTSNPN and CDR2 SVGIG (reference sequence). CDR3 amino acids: CAWSTGLAGARAYEQYF. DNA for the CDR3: TGTGCCTGGAGTACGGGACTAGCGGGAGCAAGGGCCTACGAGCAGTACTTC.

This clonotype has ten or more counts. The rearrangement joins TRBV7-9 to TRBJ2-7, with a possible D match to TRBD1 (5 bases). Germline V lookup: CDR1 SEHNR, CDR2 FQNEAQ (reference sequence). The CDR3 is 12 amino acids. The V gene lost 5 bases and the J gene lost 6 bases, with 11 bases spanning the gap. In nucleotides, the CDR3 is TGTGCCAGCAGCACGCAAGACAGCGAGCAGTACTTC. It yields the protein CASSTQDSEQYF.

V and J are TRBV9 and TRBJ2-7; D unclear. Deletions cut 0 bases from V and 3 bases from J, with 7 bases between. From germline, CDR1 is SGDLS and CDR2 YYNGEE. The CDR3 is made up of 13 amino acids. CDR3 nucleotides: TGTGCCAGCAGCGTAGGTCAGCGCTACGAGCAGTACTTC. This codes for CASSVGQRYEQYF.

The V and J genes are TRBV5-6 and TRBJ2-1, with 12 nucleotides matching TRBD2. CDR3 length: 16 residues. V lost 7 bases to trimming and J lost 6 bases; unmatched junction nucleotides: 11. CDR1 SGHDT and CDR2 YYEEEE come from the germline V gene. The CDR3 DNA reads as TGTGCCAGCCGCCAACGAGGACTAGCGGGAATCAATGAGCAGTTCTTC. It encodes CASRQRGLAGINEQFF.

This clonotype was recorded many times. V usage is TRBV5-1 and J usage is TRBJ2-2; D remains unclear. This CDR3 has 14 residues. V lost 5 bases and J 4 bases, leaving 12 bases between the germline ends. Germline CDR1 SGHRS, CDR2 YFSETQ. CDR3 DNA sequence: TGCGCCAGCAGTAAACAGACCGGCACCGGGGAGCTGTTTTTT. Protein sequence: CASSKQTGTGELFF.

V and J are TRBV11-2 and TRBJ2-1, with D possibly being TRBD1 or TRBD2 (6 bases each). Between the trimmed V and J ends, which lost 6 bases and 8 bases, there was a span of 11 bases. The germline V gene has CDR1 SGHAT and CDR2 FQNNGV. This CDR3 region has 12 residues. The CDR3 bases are TGTGCCAGCAGGAGGGGGGCCGATGAGCAGTTCTTC. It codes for CASRRGADEQFF.

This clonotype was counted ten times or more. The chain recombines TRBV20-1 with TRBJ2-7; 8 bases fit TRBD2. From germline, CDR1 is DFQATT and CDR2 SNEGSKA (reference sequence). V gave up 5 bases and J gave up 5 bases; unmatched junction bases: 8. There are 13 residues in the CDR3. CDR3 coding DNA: TGCAGTGCTTCACCGGGACTAGAGCACGAGCAGTACTTC. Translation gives CSASPGLEHEQYF.

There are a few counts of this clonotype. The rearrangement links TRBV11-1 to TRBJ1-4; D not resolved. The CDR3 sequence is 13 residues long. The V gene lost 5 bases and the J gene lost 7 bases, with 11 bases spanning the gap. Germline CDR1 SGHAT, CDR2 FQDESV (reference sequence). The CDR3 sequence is CASSELRSEKLFF. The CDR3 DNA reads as TGTGCCAGCAGCGAATTGAGGTCTGAAAAACTGTTTTTT. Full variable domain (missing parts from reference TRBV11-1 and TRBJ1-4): EAEVAQSPRYKITEKSQAVAFWCDPISGHATLYWYRQILGQGPELLVQFQDESVVDDSQLPKDRFSAERLKGVDSTLKIQPAELGDSAMYLCASSELRSEKLFFGSGTQLSVL.

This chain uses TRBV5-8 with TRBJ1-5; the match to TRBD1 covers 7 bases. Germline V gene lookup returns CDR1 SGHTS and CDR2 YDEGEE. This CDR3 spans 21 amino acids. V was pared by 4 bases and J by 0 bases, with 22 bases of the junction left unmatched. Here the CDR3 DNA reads TGTGCCAGCAGCGGGGGACCGGGACAGACCAATACTCACGATAGCAATCAGCCCCAGCATTTT. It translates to CASSGGPGQTNTHDSNQPQHF.

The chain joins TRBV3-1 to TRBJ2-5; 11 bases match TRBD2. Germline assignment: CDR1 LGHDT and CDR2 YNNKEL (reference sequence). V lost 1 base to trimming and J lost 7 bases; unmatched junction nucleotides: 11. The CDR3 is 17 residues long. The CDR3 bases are TGTGCCAGCAGCCAAGCAAAGACTAGCGGGAATGCAGGGACCCAGTACTTC. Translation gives CASSQAKTSGNAGTQYF.

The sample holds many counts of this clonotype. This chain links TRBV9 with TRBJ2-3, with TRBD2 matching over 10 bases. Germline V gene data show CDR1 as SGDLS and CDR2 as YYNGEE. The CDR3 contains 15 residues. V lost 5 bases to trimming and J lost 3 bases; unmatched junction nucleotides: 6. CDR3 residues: CASSVLAGRTDTQYF. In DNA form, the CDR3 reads TGTGCCAGCAGTGTACTAGCGGGAAGGACAGATACGCAGTATTTT.

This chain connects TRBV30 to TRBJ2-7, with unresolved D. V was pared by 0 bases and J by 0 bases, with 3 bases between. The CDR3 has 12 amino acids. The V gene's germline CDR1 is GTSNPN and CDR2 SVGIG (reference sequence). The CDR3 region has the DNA TGTGCCTGGAGTGTACACTCCTACGAGCAGTACTTC. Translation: CAWSVHSYEQYF.